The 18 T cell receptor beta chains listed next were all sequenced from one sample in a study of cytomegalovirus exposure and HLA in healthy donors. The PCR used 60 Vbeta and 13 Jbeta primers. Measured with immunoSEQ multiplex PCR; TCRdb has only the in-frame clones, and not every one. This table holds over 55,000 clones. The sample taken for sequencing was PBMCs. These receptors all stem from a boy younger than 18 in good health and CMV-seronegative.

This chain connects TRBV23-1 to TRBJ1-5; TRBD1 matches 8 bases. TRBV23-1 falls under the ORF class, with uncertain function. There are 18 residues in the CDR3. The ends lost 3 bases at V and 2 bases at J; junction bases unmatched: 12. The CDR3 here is CASSHHRQGTRGNQPQHF. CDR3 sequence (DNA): TGCGCCAGCAGTCATCATAGACAGGGGACGAGGGGCAATCAGCCCCAGCATTTT.

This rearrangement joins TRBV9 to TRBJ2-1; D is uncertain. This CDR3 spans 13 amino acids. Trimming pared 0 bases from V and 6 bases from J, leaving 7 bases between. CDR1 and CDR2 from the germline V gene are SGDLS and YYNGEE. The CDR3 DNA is TGTGCCAGCAGCGTAGGGCTTCGCAATGAGCAGTTCTTC. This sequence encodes CASSVGLRNEQFF.

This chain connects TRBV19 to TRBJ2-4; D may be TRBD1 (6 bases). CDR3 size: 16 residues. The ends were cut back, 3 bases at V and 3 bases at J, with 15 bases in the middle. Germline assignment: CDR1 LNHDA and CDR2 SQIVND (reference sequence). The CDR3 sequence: CASSITQGYDKNIQYF. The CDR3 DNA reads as TGTGCCAGTAGTATTACTCAGGGGTACGACAAAAACATTCAGTACTTC.

CDR3 DNA: TGTGCCAGCAGTCCCGGACAGGACTATGGCTACACCTTC. The encoded protein is CASSPGQDYGYTF. This chain links TRBV2 with TRBJ1-2, with TRBD1 matching 7 bases. The V gene's germline CDR1 is SNHLY and CDR2 FYNNEI. The CDR3 length is 13 residues. V lost 5 bases to trimming and J lost 3 bases; unmatched junction nucleotides: 3.

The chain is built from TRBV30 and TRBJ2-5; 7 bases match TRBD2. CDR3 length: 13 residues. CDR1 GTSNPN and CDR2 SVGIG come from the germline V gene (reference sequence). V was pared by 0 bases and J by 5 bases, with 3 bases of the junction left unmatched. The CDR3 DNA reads TGTGCCTGGAGTGTTAGGGAGGGGGAGACCCAGTACTTC. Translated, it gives CAWSVREGETQYF.

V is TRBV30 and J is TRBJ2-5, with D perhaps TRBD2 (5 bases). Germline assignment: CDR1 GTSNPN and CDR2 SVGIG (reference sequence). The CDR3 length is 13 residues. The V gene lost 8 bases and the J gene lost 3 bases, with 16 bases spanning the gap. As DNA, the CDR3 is TGTGCCGGAGCCAGGACTGCGAAAGAGACCCAGTACTTC. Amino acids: CAGARTAKETQYF.

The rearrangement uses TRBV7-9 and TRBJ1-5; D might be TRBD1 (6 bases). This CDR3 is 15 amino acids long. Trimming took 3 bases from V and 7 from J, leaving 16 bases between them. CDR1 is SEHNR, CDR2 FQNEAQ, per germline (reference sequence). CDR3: CASSFSTGYGQPQHF. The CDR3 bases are TGTGCCAGCAGCTTCTCCACAGGGTACGGGCAGCCCCAGCATTTT.

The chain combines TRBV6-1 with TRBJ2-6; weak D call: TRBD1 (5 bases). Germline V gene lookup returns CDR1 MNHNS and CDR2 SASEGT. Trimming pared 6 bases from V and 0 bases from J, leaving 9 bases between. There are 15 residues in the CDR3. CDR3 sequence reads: CASRGPNSGANVLTF. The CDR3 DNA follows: TGTGCCAGCAGGGGGCCCAACTCTGGGGCCAACGTCCTGACTTTC.

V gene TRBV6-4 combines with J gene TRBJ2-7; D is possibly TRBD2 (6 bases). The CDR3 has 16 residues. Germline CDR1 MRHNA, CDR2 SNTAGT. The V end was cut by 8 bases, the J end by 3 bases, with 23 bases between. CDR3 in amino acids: CASGTLGAIELYEQYF. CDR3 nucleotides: TGTGCCAGCGGGACTTTGGGCGCGATCGAGCTCTACGAGCAGTACTTC.

The CDR3 nucleotides are TGTGCCAGCAGTCCAAGACAGGGCCGTATCGCCGAGCAGTACTTC. It yields the protein CASSPRQGRIAEQYF. The chain carries TRBV28 and TRBJ2-7; TRBD1 agrees at 7 bases. This CDR3 is 15 amino acids long. The V segment lost 5 bases and the J segment 6 bases; nucleotides outside the gene matches: 13. Germline V gene sequence: CDR1 MDHEN, CDR2 SYDVKM.

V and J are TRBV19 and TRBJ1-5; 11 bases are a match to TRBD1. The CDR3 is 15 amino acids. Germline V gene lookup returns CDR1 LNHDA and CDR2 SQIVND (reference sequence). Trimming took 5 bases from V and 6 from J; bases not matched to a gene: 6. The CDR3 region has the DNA TGTGCCAGTAGTCTCTGGACAGGGGGCACTCAGCCCCAGCATTTT. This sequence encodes CASSLWTGGTQPQHF.

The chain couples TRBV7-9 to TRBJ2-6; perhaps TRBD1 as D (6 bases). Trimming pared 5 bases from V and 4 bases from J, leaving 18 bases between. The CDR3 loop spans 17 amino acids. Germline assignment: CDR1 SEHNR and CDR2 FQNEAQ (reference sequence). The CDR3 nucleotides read TGTGCCAGCAGCCGTTATCCAGGGGTGGGCGGGGCCAACGTCCTGACTTTC. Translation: CASSRYPGVGGANVLTF. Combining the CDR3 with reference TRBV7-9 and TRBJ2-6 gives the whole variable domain DTGVSQNPRHKITKRGQNVTFRCDPISEHNRLYWYRQTLGQGPEFLTYFQNEAQLEKSRLLSDRFSAERPKGSFSTLEIQRTEQGDSAMYLCASSRYPGVGGANVLTFGAGSRLTVL.

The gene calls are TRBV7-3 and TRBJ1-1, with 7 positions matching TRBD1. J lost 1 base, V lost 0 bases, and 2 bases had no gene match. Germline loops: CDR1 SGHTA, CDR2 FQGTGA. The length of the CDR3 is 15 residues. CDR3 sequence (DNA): TGTGCCAGCAGCTTAACGGGGGACAGGAACACTGAAGCTTTCTTT. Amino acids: CASSLTGDRNTEAFF. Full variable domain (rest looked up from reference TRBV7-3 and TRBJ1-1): GAGVSQTPSNKVTEKGKYVELRCDPISGHTALYWYRQSLGQGPEFLIYFQGTGAADDSGLPNDRFFAVRPEGSVSTLKIQRTERGDSAVYLCASSLTGDRNTEAFFGQGTRLTVV.

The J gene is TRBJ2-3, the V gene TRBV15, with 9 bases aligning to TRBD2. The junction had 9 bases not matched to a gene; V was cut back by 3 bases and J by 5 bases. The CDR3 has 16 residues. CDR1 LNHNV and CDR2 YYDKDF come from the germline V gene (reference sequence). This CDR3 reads CATSREVAGVGDTQYF. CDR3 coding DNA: TGTGCCACCAGCAGGGAAGTAGCGGGAGTTGGAGATACGCAGTATTTT.

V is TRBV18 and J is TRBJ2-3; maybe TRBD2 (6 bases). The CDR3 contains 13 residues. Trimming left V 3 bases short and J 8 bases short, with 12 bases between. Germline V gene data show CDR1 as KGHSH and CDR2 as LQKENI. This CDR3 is CASSPGLGGTQYF. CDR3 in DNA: TGTGCCAGCTCACCGGGACTCGGGGGTACGCAGTATTTT. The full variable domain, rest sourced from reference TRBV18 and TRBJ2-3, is NAGVMQNPRHLVRRRGQEARLRCSPMKGHSHVYWYRQLPEEGLKFMVYLQKENIIDESGMPKERFSAEFPKEGPSILRIQQVVRGDSAAYFCASSPGLGGTQYFGPGTRLTVL.

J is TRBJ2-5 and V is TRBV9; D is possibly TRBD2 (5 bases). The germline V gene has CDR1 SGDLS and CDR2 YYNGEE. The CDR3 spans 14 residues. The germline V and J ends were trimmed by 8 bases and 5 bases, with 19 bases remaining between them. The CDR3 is CASSPGRPGETQYF. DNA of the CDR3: TGTGCCAGTAGTCCCGGACGACCGGGGGAGACCCAGTACTTC.

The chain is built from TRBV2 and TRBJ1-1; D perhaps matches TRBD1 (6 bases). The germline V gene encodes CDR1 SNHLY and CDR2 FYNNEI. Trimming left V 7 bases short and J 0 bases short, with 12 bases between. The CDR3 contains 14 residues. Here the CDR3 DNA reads TGTGCCAGCAAAGGGTGGACAGTGAACACTGAAGCTTTCTTT. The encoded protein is CASKGWTVNTEAFF. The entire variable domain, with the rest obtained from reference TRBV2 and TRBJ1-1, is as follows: EPEVTQTPSHQVTQMGQEVILRCVPISNHLYFYWYRQILGQKVEFLVSFYNNEISEKSEIFDDQFSVERPDGSNFTLKIRSTKLEDSAMYFCASKGWTVNTEAFFGQGTRLTVV.

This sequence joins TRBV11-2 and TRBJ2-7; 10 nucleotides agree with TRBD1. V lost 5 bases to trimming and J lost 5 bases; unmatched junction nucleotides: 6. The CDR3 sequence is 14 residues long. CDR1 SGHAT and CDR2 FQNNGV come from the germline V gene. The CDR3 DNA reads TGTGCCAGCAGCAACCGGGACAGGGGCGACGAGCAGTACTTC. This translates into CASSNRDRGDEQYF.